This T cell receptor (beta chain) originates from a study of T-cell memory formation after mild COVID-19. CDR3 size: 13 residues. The germline V gene encodes CDR1 SEHNR and CDR2 FQNEAQ (reference sequence). V was trimmed by 3 bases and J by 7 bases, leaving 12 bases between them. TCRdb reprocessed the 5' RACE reads with MiXCR, giving one entry per CDR3 protein. The sample yields about 140,000 distinct CDR3 sequences, around 14% seen once. The V call is TRBV7-9, the J call TRBJ2-5; D is unclear. This clonotype was obtained from an adult woman who had mild COVID-19 (a few samples of this study predate the infection). Cell type and time point are not known. The specimen sequenced was PBMCs or a T cell subset sorted from them (not recorded which). CDR3 DNA: TGTGCCAGCAGCTTCGGGCTAGTGGTGACCCAGTACTTC. Translation: CASSFGLVVTQYF.